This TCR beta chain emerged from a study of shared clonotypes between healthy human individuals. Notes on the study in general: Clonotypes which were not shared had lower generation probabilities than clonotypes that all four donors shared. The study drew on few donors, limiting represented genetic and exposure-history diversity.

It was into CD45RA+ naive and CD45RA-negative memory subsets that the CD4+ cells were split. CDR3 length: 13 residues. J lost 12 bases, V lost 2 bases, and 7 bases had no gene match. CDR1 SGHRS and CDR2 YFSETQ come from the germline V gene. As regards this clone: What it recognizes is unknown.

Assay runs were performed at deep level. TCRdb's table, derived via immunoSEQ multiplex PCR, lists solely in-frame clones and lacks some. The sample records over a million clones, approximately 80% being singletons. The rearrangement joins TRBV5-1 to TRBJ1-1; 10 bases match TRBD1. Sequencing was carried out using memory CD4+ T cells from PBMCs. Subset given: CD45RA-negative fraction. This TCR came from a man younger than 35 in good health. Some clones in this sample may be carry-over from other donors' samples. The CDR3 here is CASSLRDRGDTFF. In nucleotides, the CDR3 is TGCGCCAGCAGCTTACGGGACAGGGGCGACACTTTCTTT. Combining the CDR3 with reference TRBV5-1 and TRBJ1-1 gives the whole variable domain KAGVTQTPRYLIKTRGQQVTLSCSPISGHRSVSWYQQTPGQGLQFLFEYFSETQRNKGNFPGRFSGRQFSNSRSEMNVSTLELGDSALYLCASSLRDRGDTFFGQGTRLTVV.